The 19 T cell receptor beta chains reported below all come from one sample, sequenced in a study of blood T cell repertoires in COVID-19 (dated by TCRdb to 2019 to 2021). The library was generated by the immunoSEQ multiplex PCR assay. Sourced from immuneACCESS, this table was stored by TCRdb with only in-frame sequences that have V and J called. A share of the clones is absent; for the studies checked, an unresolved V gene accounts for under half, and the remainder has no known explanation. The sample table contains roughly 340,000 clones; only one count was recorded for 80% to 90% of them. The top ten constitute approximately 1% of the sample. The sample was PBMCs or T cells enriched from blood (not recorded which). The source of these receptors is a man aged 18 to 35 who had recovered from COVID-19.

This clone was found a few times. The V call is TRBV3-1 (or the pseudogene TRBV3-2), the J call TRBJ1-3; D not resolved. Trimming shortened V by 1 base and J by 0 bases, and 4 bases separated the two germline ends. Germline assignment: CDR1 LGHDT and CDR2 YNNKEL (reference sequence). The CDR3 has 14 residues. DNA of the CDR3: TGTGCCAGCAGCCAAGTCAGCTCTGGAAACACCATATATTTT. Translating gives CASSQVSSGNTIYF.

V and J are TRBV11-2 and TRBJ1-3; D is undetermined. V lost 1 base, J lost 6 bases, and 4 bases lay in between. Germline lookup yields CDR1 SGHAT and CDR2 FQNNGV. The CDR3 covers 12 residues. The CDR3 spells CASSLAVNTIYF. Written as DNA, the CDR3 is TGTGCCAGCAGCTTAGCAGTAAACACCATATATTTT.

The rearrangement uses TRBV2 and TRBJ1-1; a possible D gene is TRBD1 (5 bases). Trimming cost V 8 bases and J 0 bases, with 10 bases left between them. Per the germline V gene, CDR1 is SNHLY and CDR2 is FYNNEI. The CDR3 loop spans 13 amino acids. For the CDR3, the DNA is TGTGCCAGCGCGGGGGAAATGAACACTGAAGCTTTCTTT. Protein sequence: CASAGEMNTEAFF.

The chain employs TRBV18 and TRBJ1-2; the match to TRBD1 covers 9 bases. This CDR3 spans 16 amino acids. CDR1 and CDR2 (germline): KGHSH, LQKENI. J gave up 7 bases and V 2 bases, and 11 bases lay outside the gene matches. The CDR3 region has the DNA TGTGCCAGCTCACCATACCCCCCGGGACAGGGCCCTGGCTACACCTTC. Its translation is CASSPYPPGQGPGYTF.

The table lists this clone with a few counts. The rearrangement joins TRBV18 to TRBJ1-3; a possible D gene is TRBD1 (5 bases). The V end lost 3 bases, the J end lost 4 bases, and 22 bases lay between the germline ends. Germline V gives CDR1 KGHSH, CDR2 LQKENI. This CDR3 is built from 18 residues. This CDR3 is CASSPNKNDDSRGNTIYF. CDR3 nucleotides: TGTGCCAGCTCACCGAATAAGAATGATGACAGTAGGGGAAACACCATATATTTT.

The chain recombines TRBV7-9 with TRBJ1-1, with D unresolved. Germline V gives CDR1 SEHNR, CDR2 FQNEAQ (reference sequence). CDR3 length: 15 residues. With 5 bases removed from V and 7 bases from J, the gap between germline ends came to 20 bases. DNA for the CDR3: TGTGCCAGCAGCCCCAGATTCGGGTTTCTTAATGAAGCTTTCTTT. As protein: CASSPRFGFLNEAFF. The full variable domain, completed using reference TRBV7-9 and TRBJ1-1, is DTGVSQNPRHKITKRGQNVTFRCDPISEHNRLYWYRQTLGQGPEFLTYFQNEAQLEKSRLLSDRFSAERPKGSFSTLEIQRTEQGDSAMYLCASSPRFGFLNEAFFGQGTRLTVV.

This clone was recorded once. The V and J genes are TRBV7-3 and TRBJ1-1, with D possibly being TRBD1 (6 bases). The CDR3 loop spans 12 amino acids. The V gene's germline CDR1 is SGHTA and CDR2 FQGTGA. Trimming removed 4 bases from V and 6 bases from J, with 9 bases in between. The CDR3 coding sequence is TGTGCCAGCAGCTCACAGGGATCTGAAGCTTTCTTT. Translation: CASSSQGSEAFF.

The chain recombines TRBV30 with TRBJ2-3; no firm D call. Looked up from germline, CDR1 is GTSNPN and CDR2 is SVGIG (reference sequence). V shed 2 bases and J shed 4 bases, with 19 bases lying between them. The length of the CDR3 is 16 residues. The CDR3 DNA reads TGTGCCTGGAGTCCACTGGGCCCCCGGTGGGCAGATACGCAGTATTTT. Translating gives CAWSPLGPRWADTQYF.

This chain uses TRBV11-1 with TRBJ2-7, with a weak D call TRBD2 (5 bases). Germline CDR1 SGHAT, CDR2 FQDESV (reference sequence). Trimming took off 3 bases at V and 4 bases at J, with 10 bases between the two ends. CDR3 size: 13 residues. The CDR3 region has the DNA TGTGCCAGCAGCTTCGGGGATATGTACGAGCAGTACTTC. Translation gives CASSFGDMYEQYF.

The chain recombines TRBV2 with TRBJ1-1, with 11 positions matching TRBD1. V trimming: 10 bases; J trimming: 5 bases; junction bases outside the gene matches: 9. This CDR3 region has 14 residues. CDR1 and CDR2 from the germline V gene are SNHLY and FYNNEI. The CDR3 region has the DNA TGTGCCAAGAGGGACAGGGGGGTGAGGACTGAAGCTTTCTTT. Protein product: CAKRDRGVRTEAFF.

This chain uses TRBV7-6 with TRBJ2-3; 7 bases agree with TRBD2. Per the germline V gene, CDR1 is SGHVS and CDR2 is FNYEAQ. The J segment lost 7 bases and the V segment lost 0 bases, leaving 7 bases of the junction unmatched. The CDR3 covers 15 residues. Written as DNA, the CDR3 is TGTGCCAGCAGCTTAGCGGGAGGGCAATTAAATACGCAGTATTTT. Translated, it gives CASSLAGGQLNTQYF.

V usage is TRBV6-5 and J usage is TRBJ1-1, with D maybe TRBD1 (5 bases). This CDR3 contains 13 residues. Trimming removed 7 bases at V and 1 base at J, with 10 bases between. The V gene's germline CDR1 is MNHEY and CDR2 SVGAGI. The CDR3 DNA reads TGTGCCAGCACCAGAGGACAGAACACTGAAGCTTTCTTT. Translation: CASTRGQNTEAFF.

The CDR3 DNA follows: TGCGCCAGCAGCTTGGCCGGGACAGGGGGCGAAAAACTGTTTTTT. It specifies CASSLAGTGGEKLFF. V usage is TRBV5-1 and J usage is TRBJ1-4, with 12 bases identical to TRBD1. The germline CDR1 and CDR2 sequences are SGHRS and YFSETQ. This CDR3 spans 15 amino acids. Losses at the gene ends were 0 bases for V and 8 bases for J; bases not matched to a gene: 2.

This clone was detected only once. This chain links TRBV28 with TRBJ2-7; D uncertain. The V and J ends lost 7 bases and 0 bases respectively, with 13 bases between them. The CDR3 extends over 14 amino acids. Germline V CDR1 and CDR2: MDHEN, SYDVKM. The CDR3 region has the DNA TGTGCCAGCAAGAATATCCTTAGCTCCTACGAGCAGTACTTC. Its protein product is CASKNILSSYEQYF.

This chain connects TRBV5-6 to TRBJ1-2, with D possibly TRBD1 on 6 matching bases. Germline V gives CDR1 SGHDT, CDR2 YYEEEE. Trimming left V 4 bases short and J 3 bases short, with 25 bases between. The CDR3 is made up of 18 amino acids. The CDR3, as DNA: TGTGCCAGCAGCCCCCCCAGGGGCGGAAAAGAAGCGCACTATGGCTACACCTTC. It specifies CASSPPRGGKEAHYGYTF.

V is TRBV28 and J is TRBJ2-3; D is unclear. CDR3 length: 12 amino acids. The germline CDR1 and CDR2 sequences are MDHEN and SYDVKM. Trimming took off 2 bases at V and 6 bases at J, with 6 bases between the two ends. The CDR3 loop reads CASSLLWDTQYF. In DNA form, the CDR3 reads TGTGCCAGCAGTTTACTATGGGATACGCAGTATTTT. Full variable domain (remainder filled in from reference TRBV28 and TRBJ2-3): DVKVTQSSRYLVKRTGEKVFLECVQDMDHENMFWYRQDPGLGLRLIYFSYDVKMKEKGDIPEGYSVSREKKERFSLILESASTNQTSMYLCASSLLWDTQYFGPGTRLTVL.

The chain joins TRBV6-5 to TRBJ2-5; 9 bases fit TRBD2. The germline gives CDR1 MNHEY, CDR2 SVGAGI. J was trimmed by 5 bases and V by 5 bases; bases with no gene match: 9. The CDR3 is 15 amino acids. The CDR3 nucleotides read TGTGCCAGCAGTCGGAGACTAGCGGCATGGGAGACCCAGTACTTC. This codes for CASSRRLAAWETQYF.

This chain links TRBV14 with TRBJ1-1; weak D call: TRBD1 (6 bases). CDR1 is SGHDN, CDR2 FVKESK, per germline. V was cut by 1 base and J by 1 base, with 13 bases left in between. This CDR3 comprises 16 residues. The chain's CDR3 is CASSQGTVGRNTEAFF. The CDR3 region has the DNA TGTGCCAGCAGCCAAGGGACAGTAGGGAGGAACACTGAAGCTTTCTTT. Variable domain in full (rest from reference TRBV14 and TRBJ1-1): EAGVTQFPSHSVIEKGQTVTLRCDPISGHDNLYWYRRVMGKEIKFLLHFVKESKQDESGMPNNRFLAERTGGTYSTLKVQPAELEDSGVYFCASSQGTVGRNTEAFFGQGTRLTVV.

The V gene is TRBV15, the J gene TRBJ1-5; a weak D match, TRBD1 (5 bases). Germline V gene sequence: CDR1 LNHNV, CDR2 YYDKDF (reference sequence). The CDR3 totals 15 residues. Trimming stripped 1 base from V and 1 base from J, with 8 bases between. This CDR3 reads CATSRGAGSNQPQHF. The CDR3 DNA reads TGTGCCACCAGCAGAGGGGCAGGGAGCAATCAGCCCCAGCATTTT.